One T cell receptor (beta chain) is described in this entry. Its antigen is as yet unknown. 13 Jbeta primers and 60 Vbeta primers were used for the PCR. Clones were read by immunoSEQ multiplex PCR, and TCRdb kept only the in-frame ones, dropping some. The repertoire includes some 200,000 clones, approximately 88% of them detected once, and 2% to 3% sits in the top ten. This sample is part of a study of cytomegalovirus exposure and HLA in healthy donors. Likely unrecorded immune exposures existed in these nominally healthy donors. Regarding the study as a whole: A few chains tied to CMV proved CMV antigen-specific in vitro. Among CMV-associated TCR beta chains, most appeared HLA-restricted in a later analysis.

Input material: PBMCs. The receptor's source is a woman in her 50s in good health and CMV-seropositive.

CDR3 DNA: TGTGCCAGCAAAGCGCCATCTGGGGCCAACGTCCTGACTTTC. This codes for CASKAPSGANVLTF. V and J are TRBV28 and TRBJ2-6; D gene ambiguous. Germline values: CDR1 MDHEN, CDR2 SYDVKM. Trimming cost V 7 bases and J 1 base, with 8 bases left between them. This CDR3 comprises 14 residues.